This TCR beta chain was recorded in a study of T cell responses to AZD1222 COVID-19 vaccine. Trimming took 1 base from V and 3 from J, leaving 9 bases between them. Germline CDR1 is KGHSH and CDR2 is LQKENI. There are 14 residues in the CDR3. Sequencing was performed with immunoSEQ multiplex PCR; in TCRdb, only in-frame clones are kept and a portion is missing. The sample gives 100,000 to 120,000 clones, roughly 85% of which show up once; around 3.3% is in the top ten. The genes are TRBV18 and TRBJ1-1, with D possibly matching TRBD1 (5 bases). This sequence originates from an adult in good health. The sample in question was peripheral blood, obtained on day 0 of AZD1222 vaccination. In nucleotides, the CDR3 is TGTGCCAGCTCACCACTGGAGGGGTACACTGAAGCTTTCTTT. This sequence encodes CASSPLEGYTEAFF.